The next 7 T cell receptor beta chains were all read from a single sample in a study of human T cells and chemical hapten exposure. As for time point: patch test 1, 2 weeks after DPC sensitization. Described treatment: therapeutic diphenylcyclopropenone sensitization with weekly scalp DPC. TCRdb fed the RACE reads into MiXCR, producing one record per CDR3 protein. Counted here are approximately 73,000 distinct CDR3 sequences, about a tenth occurring once; the ten biggest clones make up around 1.5%. Sequenced here: whole blood, sampled in connection with sensitization to the hapten diphenylcyclopropenone (DPC). Receptors were obtained from a woman aged 45-65 years with alopecia areata. Some clones in this sample may be carry-over from other donors' samples.

The gene calls are TRBV6-2 or TRBV6-3 and TRBJ2-1, with a possible D match to TRBD1 (5 bases). The ends were cut back, 2 bases at V and 6 bases at J, with 14 bases in the middle. Per the germline V gene, CDR1 is MNHEY and CDR2 is SVGEGT. The CDR3 spans 15 residues. The CDR3 DNA sequence: TGTGCCAGCAGTTACGGGGCCCTCCAGGGCAATGAGCAGTTCTTC. This codes for CASSYGALQGNEQFF.

This chain uses TRBV20-1 with TRBJ2-1; a possible D gene is TRBD2 (6 bases). The ends were cut back, 2 bases at V and 9 bases at J, with 8 bases in the middle. The CDR3 loop spans 11 amino acids. CDR1 DFQATT and CDR2 SNEGSKA come from the germline V gene (reference sequence). CDR3 DNA: TGCAGTGCTAGAAAGGGACTTGAGCAGTTCTTC. Translating it yields CSARKGLEQFF.

The chain links TRBV10-3 to TRBJ1-1, with 8 bases that match TRBD1. This CDR3 contains 15 residues. Germline trimming cut 3 bases from V and 2 bases from J; bases unmatched to any gene: 5. Germline assignment: CDR1 ENHRY and CDR2 SYGVKD. For the CDR3, the DNA is TGTGCCATCAGTGACAGGGGGCGGGTAAACACTGAAGCTTTCTTT. Translating it yields CAISDRGRVNTEAFF.

CDR3 sequence reads: CASSGDGFVEQYF. The CDR3 DNA sequence: TGTGCCAGCAGCGGGGACGGATTCGTTGAGCAGTACTTC. The chain links TRBV3-1 to TRBJ2-7; D possibly uses TRBD1 or TRBD2 (5 bases each). Germline CDR1 is LGHDT and CDR2 is YNNKEL (reference sequence). The CDR3 is 13 amino acids. V lost 5 bases and J lost 7, with 15 bases in between.

This clonotype showed up just a few times. The rearrangement links TRBV9 to TRBJ1-1; D remains ambiguous. Germline values: CDR1 SGDLS, CDR2 YYNGEE. CDR3 length: 14 residues. Trimming removed 0 bases from V and 1 base from J, with 7 bases in between. In DNA, the CDR3 is TGTGCCAGCAGCGTAGAACCAAGGAACACTGAAGCTTTCTTT. It codes for CASSVEPRNTEAFF.

This clonotype has a handful of counts. V and J are TRBV2 and TRBJ2-1; 8 positions match TRBD2. The V gene end was trimmed by 3 bases and the J gene end by 8 bases; junction bases not matched to a gene: 3. The CDR3 is 13 residues long. CDR1 and CDR2 from the germline V gene are SNHLY and FYNNEI. CDR3 amino acids: CASSDSGTDEQFF. CDR3 nucleotides: TGTGCCAGCAGTGATAGCGGGACTGATGAGCAGTTCTTC.

The V and J genes are TRBV5-1 and TRBJ2-1; no definite D call. Trimming pared 2 bases from V and 4 bases from J, leaving 13 bases between. The CDR3 runs to 15 residues. Germline V gene sequence: CDR1 SGHRS, CDR2 YFSETQ. The DNA for the CDR3 is TGCGCCAGCAGCTTTAAAAGGGCCGAGTACAATGAGCAGTTCTTC. It yields the protein CASSFKRAEYNEQFF. The full variable domain, with the rest looked up from reference TRBV5-1 and TRBJ2-1, is KAGVTQTPRYLIKTRGQQVTLSCSPISGHRSVSWYQQTPGQGLQFLFEYFSETQRNKGNFPGRFSGRQFSNSRSEMNVSTLELGDSALYLCASSFKRAEYNEQFFGPGTRLTVL.